This T cell receptor beta chain was sequenced during a study of identical twins listed by TCRdb under 2016. Regarding the study in general: To test whether fetal clonotypes persist, this study deep-sequenced TCR alpha and beta repertoires from monozygotic twins, from unrelated adults of various ages, and from cord blood. To rule out contamination, the twin experiments were replicated at different times with different library preparation protocols.

Measured from the cysteine to the phenylalanine, the CDR3 is 15 residues long. Only the CDR3 portion is preserved as DNA: 45 bases, with reading frame beginning at the first base. The germline ends are 18 bases apart after V is trimmed by 5 bases and J by 6 bases. According to the germline V gene, CDR1 reads MDHEN and CDR2 reads SYDVKM. There are a few counts of this clonotype. What this receptor recognizes is not known. No much larger clonotype is one base removed from it; base qualities were not supplied. The investigation overall reported the following: Conclusions relied on cross-sectional statistical analysis, since the same donors could not be followed over many years. Fewer insertions were carried by abundant cord blood beta clonotypes; a weaker similar trend was observed in young adult naive repertoires, while no such trend was observed in memory repertoires. Invariant T cells such as MAIT and iNKT could partly confound zero-insertion analyses, although diverse VJ usage argued against such confounding for most clonotypes. The excess sharing between twins in beta out-of-frame sequences was weaker because fewer shared sequences reduced the signal-to-noise ratio. Recombination models systematically underestimated out-of-frame TCR alpha sharing in monozygotic twins but agreed with sharing between unrelated individuals. Compared with coincidental sharing between unrelated individuals, out-of-frame TCR alpha sequences shared between twins had an excess of sequences with low generation probability.

Library preparation used 5' RACE. TCRdb shows the sequencer as Illumina HiSeq 2000. Template switching added a universal primer binding site, and the final cDNA carried a unique molecular identifier that allowed TCR cDNA molecules to be counted accurately. Specific primers in the conserved constant-segment region were used to synthesize first-strand cDNA for the TCR alpha and beta chains. To control for contamination, every cDNA library carried two barcodes: a SMART-Mk sample barcode plus Illumina barcodes. TruSeq adapter sequences, together with Illumina sample barcodes, were added in two successive PCR steps. The TCR alpha and beta cDNA libraries were sequenced on the Illumina HiSeq platform using custom primers. For the original study's pipeline: MiGEC processed the raw reads to extract unique molecular identifiers, while MiXCR was used to determine the CDR3 positions. Recombination models were inferred per individual with the repgenHMM and IGoR tools using an EM algorithm. The tcR package in R was used for shared clonotype analysis, with sharing normalized by the product of cloneset sizes. To study raw recombination without the effects of thymic and clonal selection, out-of-frame nonproductive sequences were analyzed. TCRdb itself trimmed the public reads at Q25 with fastp, ran MiXCR and retained productive beta chains. Every distinct CDR3 protein forms one entry, paired with its most common genes and DNA. What appears here as the V and J calls and clone size reflects TCRdb's work, not the paper's. This sample has around 1.7 million distinct CDR3 sequences in its table, and around 33% of those were observed once. About 0.25% of the sample lies in the top ten.

Only healthy Caucasian donors were included. This receptor was identified in a newborn girl in good health. The sequence is built from TRBV28 and TRBJ2-3, and perhaps TRBD2 as D gene, on 6 matching bases. Sequencing was performed on cord blood. The sequenced DNA: TGTGCCAGCAGTCCCGGGACTGCGGTGGGGGATACGCAGTATTTT. This is translated as CASSPGTAVGDTQYF.